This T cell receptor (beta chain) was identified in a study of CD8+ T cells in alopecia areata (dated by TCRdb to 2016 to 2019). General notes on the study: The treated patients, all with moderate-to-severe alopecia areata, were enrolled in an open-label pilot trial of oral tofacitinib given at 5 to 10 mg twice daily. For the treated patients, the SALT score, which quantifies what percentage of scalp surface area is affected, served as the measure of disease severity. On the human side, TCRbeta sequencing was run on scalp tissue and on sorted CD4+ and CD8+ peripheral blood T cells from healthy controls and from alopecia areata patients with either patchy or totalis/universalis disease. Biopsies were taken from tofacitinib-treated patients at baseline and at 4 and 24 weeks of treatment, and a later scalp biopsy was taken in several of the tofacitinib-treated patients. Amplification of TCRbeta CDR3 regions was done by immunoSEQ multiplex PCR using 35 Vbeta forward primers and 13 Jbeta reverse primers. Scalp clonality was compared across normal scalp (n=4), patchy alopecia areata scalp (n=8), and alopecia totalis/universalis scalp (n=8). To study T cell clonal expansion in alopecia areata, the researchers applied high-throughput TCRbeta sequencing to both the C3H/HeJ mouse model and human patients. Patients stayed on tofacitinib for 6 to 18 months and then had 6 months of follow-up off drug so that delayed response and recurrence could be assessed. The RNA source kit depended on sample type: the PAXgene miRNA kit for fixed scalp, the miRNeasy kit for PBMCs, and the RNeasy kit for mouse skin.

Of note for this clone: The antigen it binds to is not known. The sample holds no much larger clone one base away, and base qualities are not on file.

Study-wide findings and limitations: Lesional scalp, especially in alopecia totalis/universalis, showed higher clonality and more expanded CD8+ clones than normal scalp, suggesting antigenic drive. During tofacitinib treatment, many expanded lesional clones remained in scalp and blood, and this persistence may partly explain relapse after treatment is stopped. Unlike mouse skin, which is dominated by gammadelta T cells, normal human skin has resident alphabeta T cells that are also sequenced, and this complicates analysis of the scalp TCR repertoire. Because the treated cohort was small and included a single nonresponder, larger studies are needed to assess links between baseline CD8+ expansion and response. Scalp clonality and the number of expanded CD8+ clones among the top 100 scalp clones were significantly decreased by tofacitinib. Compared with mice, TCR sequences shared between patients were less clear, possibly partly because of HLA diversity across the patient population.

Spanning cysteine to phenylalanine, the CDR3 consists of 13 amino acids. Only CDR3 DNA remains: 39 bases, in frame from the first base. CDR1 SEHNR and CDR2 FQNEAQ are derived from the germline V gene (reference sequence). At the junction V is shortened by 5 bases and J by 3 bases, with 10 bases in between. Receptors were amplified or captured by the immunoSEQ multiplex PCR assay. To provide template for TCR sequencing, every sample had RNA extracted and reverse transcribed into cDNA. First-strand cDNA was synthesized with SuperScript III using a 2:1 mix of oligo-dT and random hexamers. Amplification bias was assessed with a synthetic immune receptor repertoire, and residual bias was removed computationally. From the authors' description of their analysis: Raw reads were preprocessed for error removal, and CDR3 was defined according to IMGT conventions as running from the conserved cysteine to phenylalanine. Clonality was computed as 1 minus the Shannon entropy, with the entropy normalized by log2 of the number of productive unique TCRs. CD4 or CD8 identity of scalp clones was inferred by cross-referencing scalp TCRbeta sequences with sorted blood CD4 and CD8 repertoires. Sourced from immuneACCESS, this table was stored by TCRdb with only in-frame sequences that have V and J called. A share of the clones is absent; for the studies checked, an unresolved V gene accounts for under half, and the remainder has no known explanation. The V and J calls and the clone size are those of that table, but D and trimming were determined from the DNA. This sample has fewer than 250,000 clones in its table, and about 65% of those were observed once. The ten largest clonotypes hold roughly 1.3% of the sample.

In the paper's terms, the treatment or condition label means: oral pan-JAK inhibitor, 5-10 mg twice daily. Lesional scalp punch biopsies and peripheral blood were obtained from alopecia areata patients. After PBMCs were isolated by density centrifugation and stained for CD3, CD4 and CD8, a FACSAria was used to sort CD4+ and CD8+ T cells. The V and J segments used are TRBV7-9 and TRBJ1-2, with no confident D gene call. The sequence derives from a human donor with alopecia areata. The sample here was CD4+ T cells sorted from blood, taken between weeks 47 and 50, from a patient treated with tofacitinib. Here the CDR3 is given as CASSPGVYYGYTF. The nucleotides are TGTGCCAGCAGCCCCGGCGTGTACTATGGCTACACCTTC.